The text below deals with one TCR beta chain. The record originates from a study of blood T cell repertoires in COVID-19. Study-level information: The samples span acute and convalescent COVID-19 from the United States, Italy and Spain. PBMCs, B-cell-depleted T cells, or T cells provided the cDNA or gDNA that made up the material.

The CDR3 contains 14 residues. With V trimmed by 4 bases and J by 8 bases, 5 bases remained unmatched. Germline V gene sequence: CDR1 SGHRS, CDR2 YFSETQ. In the authors' methods: Using reference gene primer amplification, nucleated cell counts were estimated. TCRdb's copy holds only in-frame clones and misses some; the assay was immunoSEQ multiplex PCR. The V and J calls and clone size are taken from that table; D and trimming were inferred from the DNA. The sample consists of 55,000 to 90,000 clones, roughly four fifths of them appearing once. V and J are TRBV5-1 and TRBJ2-1, with TRBD1 matching over 11 bases. This clonotype originated in a woman aged 70-85 years with acute or convalescent COVID-19. What was sequenced was peripheral blood. Written as DNA, the CDR3 is TGCGCCAGCAGCCTAGGACAGGGGGCTTATGAGCAGTTCTTC. Its protein is CASSLGQGAYEQFF.